This T cell receptor (beta chain) was identified during a study of response to subunit inactivated influenza vaccine. Points from the study as a whole: The authors suggested that every seasonal influenza vaccination recruits few new T cells.

One entry per CDR3 protein, called by TCRdb with MiXCR from the RT-PCR reads. This sample has roughly 290,000 distinct CDR3 sequences, with roughly a fifth found just once. This clonotype has just a few counts. Antigen unknown. CDR3 length: 15 amino acids. Trimming removed 3 bases from V and 0 bases from J, with 8 bases in between. CDR1 SNHLY and CDR2 FYNNEI come from the germline V gene. This TCR was sampled from a man aged 45-69 years who received an inactivated influenza vaccine. V usage is TRBV2 and J usage is TRBJ2-2; D call uncertain. The specimen comprised PBMCs from blood, sampled about 20 months after vaccination. The CDR3 coding sequence is TGTGCCAGCAGTGATCAGGACCCGAACACCGGGGAGCTGTTTTTT. Its translation: CASSDQDPNTGELFF. The full variable domain, its missing parts supplied by reference TRBV2 and TRBJ2-2, is EPEVTQTPSHQVTQMGQEVILRCVPISNHLYFYWYRQILGQKVEFLVSFYNNEISEKSEIFDDQFSVERPDGSNFTLKIRSTKLEDSAMYFCASSDQDPNTGELFFGEGSRLTVL.